The 25 T cell receptor beta chains given below trace back to one sample, sequenced in a study of T-cell memory formation after mild COVID-19. TCRdb passed the 5' RACE reads through MiXCR, listing each CDR3 protein once. Of some 200,000 distinct CDR3 sequences listed, over 9% were seen once; the top ten hold roughly 4%. The sample was PBMCs or a T cell subset sorted from them (not recorded which). The receptors were gathered from a man aged 18 to 30 who had mild COVID-19 (a few samples of this study predate the infection). Cell type and time point are not known.

Ten or more counts support this clonotype. The chain carries TRBV7-9 and TRBJ2-7; no clear D. The CDR3 has 14 residues. Germline V gene data show CDR1 as SEHNR and CDR2 as FQNEAQ (reference sequence). The V gene lost 5 bases and the J gene lost 0 bases, with 11 bases spanning the gap. The CDR3 DNA sequence: TGTGCCAGCAGCCTGGACGCGAACTCCTACGAGCAGTACGTC. Encoded protein: CASSLDANSYEQYV.

This clonotype showed up just a few times. The chain uses TRBV12-3 or TRBV12-4 and TRBJ2-2; possible D gene TRBD2, 7 bases. The CDR3 loop spans 14 amino acids. The V end was cut by 8 bases, the J end by 3 bases, with 13 bases between. This CDR3 is CASAGAAHTGELFF. The CDR3 nucleotides read TGTGCCAGCGCGGGGGCAGCCCACACCGGGGAGCTGTTTTTT.

This clonotype showed up just a few times. V is TRBV9 and J is TRBJ2-7, with TRBD1 matching over 9 bases. Germline-derived CDR1 and CDR2 are SGDLS and YYNGEE. V was clipped by 2 bases and J by 1 base; unmatched bases: 4. This CDR3 has 15 residues. The CDR3 spells CASSVGTGRSYEQYF. The DNA of the CDR3 is TGTGCCAGCAGCGTTGGGACAGGGAGGTCCTACGAGCAGTACTTC.

The gene calls are TRBV4-3 and TRBJ2-7; perhaps TRBD1 as D (6 bases). Trimming pared 0 bases from V and 2 bases from J, leaving 11 bases between. The CDR3 runs 15 residues. Germline V gene sequence: CDR1 LGHNA, CDR2 YSLEER. The CDR3 sequence: CASSQDLGAAYEQYF. The CDR3 DNA sequence: TGCGCCAGCAGCCAAGATTTGGGGGCGGCCTACGAGCAGTACTTC.

This clonotype turned up a few times. This chain joins TRBV7-6 and TRBJ2-2; tentative D call: TRBD1 (6 bases). CDR1 SGHVS and CDR2 FNYEAQ come from the germline V gene. The CDR3 covers 15 residues. With 5 bases removed from V and 3 bases from J, the gap between germline ends came to 13 bases. The CDR3 DNA reads as TGTGCCAGCAGCCCATCAGGGGTATACACCGGGGAGCTGTTTTTT. This gives the protein CASSPSGVYTGELFF.

The chain links TRBV5-5 to TRBJ1-2; 7 nucleotides align to TRBD1. This CDR3 contains 14 residues. Trimming removed 4 bases from V and 7 bases from J; junction bases left unmatched: 10. Germline lookup yields CDR1 SGHKS and CDR2 YYEKEE (reference sequence). The CDR3 DNA reads as TGTGCCAGCAGCCCTCTAGACAGGGCTTTTGGCTACACCTTC. Translation: CASSPLDRAFGYTF.

This clonotype was picked up many times. The chain recombines TRBV5-1 with TRBJ2-1, with a weak D call TRBD2 (5 bases). V was clipped by 6 bases and J by 7 bases, with 14 bases between them. The CDR3 runs 13 residues. Germline CDR1 and CDR2: SGHRS and YFSETQ. The CDR3 spells CASTAHEGNEQFF. CDR3 coding DNA: TGCGCCAGCACGGCACATGAGGGTAATGAGCAGTTCTTC.

The chain uses TRBV3-2 and TRBJ1-1; the table's D call TRBD1 went unverified against the DNA. TRBV3-2 is a pseudogene segment. This CDR3 has 16 residues. The CDR3 spells CASSQDGDRRLTEAFF. CDR3 coding DNA: TGTGCCAGCAGCCAAGACGGGGACAGGCGGCTAACTGAAGCTTTCTTT.

V and J are TRBV24-1 and TRBJ2-1; the match to TRBD1 covers 10 bases. The J segment lost 5 bases and the V segment lost 2 bases, leaving 8 bases of the junction unmatched. Germline V gene data show CDR1 as KGHDR and CDR2 as SFDVKD. The CDR3 contains 17 residues. In DNA, the CDR3 is TGTGCCACCAGTGATTCCGCCGGGACAGGGGTTAACAATGAGCAGTTCTTC. Protein product: CATSDSAGTGVNNEQFF.

The V and J genes are TRBV24-1 and TRBJ2-3; 15 bases are a match to TRBD2. The V gene's germline CDR1 is KGHDR and CDR2 SFDVKD. The CDR3 runs 16 residues. The V gene end was trimmed by 3 bases and the J gene end by 7 bases; junction bases not matched to a gene: 4. The CDR3 region is CATSDRTSGGDYTQYF. The DNA for the CDR3 is TGTGCCACCAGTGATAGGACTAGCGGGGGGGATTATACGCAGTATTTT.

The genes are TRBV7-9 and TRBJ1-1; 7 nucleotides agree with TRBD1. The junction had 6 bases not matched to a gene; V was cut back by 4 bases and J by 1 base. This CDR3 is 15 amino acids long. The germline V gene has CDR1 SEHNR and CDR2 FQNEAQ (reference sequence). CDR3 DNA sequence: TGTGCCAGCAGCTGGACAGGCGGCGAGAACACTGAAGCTTTCTTT. Amino acid sequence: CASSWTGGENTEAFF.

The gene calls are TRBV4-2 and TRBJ1-2; 9 bases are a match to TRBD1. The germline gives CDR1 LGHNA, CDR2 YNFKEQ. V shed 1 base and J 7 bases; nucleotides not matched to a gene: 7. The CDR3 has 15 amino acids. The CDR3 region is CASSQVDRGDGGYTF. DNA for the CDR3: TGTGCCAGCAGCCAAGTTGACAGGGGGGATGGTGGCTACACCTTC.

A few counts support this clonotype. The rearrangement links TRBV6-1 to TRBJ2-7; no reliable D call. CDR1 and CDR2 from the germline V gene are MNHNS and SASEGT. The CDR3 covers 13 residues. The V end was cut by 0 bases, the J end by 7 bases, with 10 bases between. CDR3 sequence (DNA): TGTGCCAGCAGTGAAGCTGTCCTGACGGAGCAGTACGTC. Its translation: CASSEAVLTEQYV.

Many counts were recorded for this clonotype. V usage is TRBV7-9 and J usage is TRBJ2-6, with 12 bases identical to TRBD1. The CDR3 is 18 amino acids. V trimming: 4 bases; J trimming: 1 base; junction bases outside the gene matches: 5. From germline, CDR1 is SEHNR and CDR2 FQNEAQ (reference sequence). This CDR3 is CASSSGTGGMSGANVLTF. The CDR3 region has the DNA TGTGCCAGCAGCTCAGGGACAGGGGGCATGTCTGGGGCCAACGTCCTGACTTTC.

V usage is TRBV11-2 and J usage is TRBJ2-7, with TRBD1 matching over 11 bases. Germline lookup yields CDR1 SGHAT and CDR2 FQNNGV. CDR3 length: 15 residues. V shed 4 bases, J shed 2 bases, and the junction held 4 bases outside the gene matches. CDR3 sequence reads: CASSSGTGGTYEQYF. The CDR3 DNA is TGTGCCAGCAGCTCCGGGACAGGGGGAACCTACGAGCAGTACTTC.

This clonotype was seen many times. The J gene is TRBJ2-1, the V gene TRBV7-9; 9 bases line up with TRBD2. Trimming took 0 bases from V and 7 from J; bases not matched to a gene: 4. This CDR3 has 15 amino acids. The germline V gene has CDR1 SEHNR and CDR2 FQNEAQ (reference sequence). The CDR3 loop reads CASSLASGGKNEQFF. The CDR3 nucleotides are TGTGCCAGCAGCTTAGCCAGCGGGGGGAAAAATGAGCAGTTCTTC.

This clonotype was recorded a few times. The J gene is TRBJ2-5, the V gene TRBV28; unclear D gene. V lost 8 bases, J lost 2 bases, and 15 bases lay in between. Germline CDR1 MDHEN, CDR2 SYDVKM. The CDR3 runs 14 residues. As DNA, the CDR3 is TGTGCCAGCCACAAGCCCCTGGGGCAAGAGACCCAGTACTTC. Protein sequence: CASHKPLGQETQYF.

In this sample, this clonotype turned up many times. The rearrangement links TRBV5-1 to TRBJ2-5; D gene ambiguous. The germline V and J ends were trimmed by 5 bases and 5 bases, with 13 bases remaining between them. The germline V gene has CDR1 SGHRS and CDR2 YFSETQ. The CDR3 loop spans 13 amino acids. The chain's CDR3 is CASRLGYRETQYF. The CDR3 nucleotides are TGCGCCAGCAGGCTTGGTTACCGGGAGACCCAGTACTTC.

The sample holds many counts of this clonotype. Written as DNA, the CDR3 is TGTGCCAGCAGCGGTAGCGGGGTCTCCTACGAGCAGTACTTC. This sequence encodes CASSGSGVSYEQYF. V usage is TRBV9 and J usage is TRBJ2-7, with 8 bases matching TRBD2. Germline CDR1 and CDR2: SGDLS and YYNGEE. The CDR3 is 14 residues long. The J segment lost 0 bases and the V segment lost 3 bases, leaving 2 bases of the junction unmatched.

This clonotype was observed a handful of times. The chain joins TRBV9 to TRBJ2-3, with TRBD2 identical over 15 bases. After removal of 0 bases from V and 4 bases from J, the junction contained 6 bases not matched to a gene. CDR1 is SGDLS, CDR2 YYNGEE, per germline. The CDR3 has 18 amino acids. The CDR3 sequence: CASSVGTSGRVHSDTQYF. In DNA form, the CDR3 reads TGTGCCAGCAGCGTAGGGACTAGCGGGAGGGTTCATTCAGATACGCAGTATTTT.

This clonotype appeared a few times. The chain carries TRBV27 and TRBJ2-1; 13 bases map to TRBD2. Trimming cost V 5 bases and J 2 bases; bases outside gene matches: 9. CDR3 size: 18 residues. In germline, CDR1 is MNHEY, CDR2 SMNVEV (reference sequence). CDR3 region: CASSAGTSGETPYNEQFF. In nucleotides, the CDR3 is TGTGCCAGCAGTGCTGGGACTAGCGGGGAGACACCCTACAATGAGCAGTTCTTC.

V and J are TRBV20-1 and TRBJ1-6; tentatively, D is TRBD1 (6 bases). CDR1 is DFQATT and CDR2 is SNEGSKA in the germline V gene (reference sequence). This CDR3 comprises 16 residues. Between the trimmed V and J ends, which lost 6 bases and 2 bases, there was a span of 17 bases. Here the CDR3 DNA reads TGCAGTGCAGGCCGTTCGGGGGCGGCCTATAATTCACCCCTCCACTTT. Its protein is CSAGRSGAAYNSPLHF.

This clonotype has only a few counts. The chain links TRBV11-2 to TRBJ2-2, with 8 bases matching TRBD1. The CDR3 has 13 amino acids. Germline V gene data show CDR1 as SGHAT and CDR2 as FQNNGV. V gave up 4 bases and J gave up 6 bases; unmatched junction bases: 1. This CDR3 is CASSSQGAGELFF. The CDR3 DNA sequence: TGTGCCAGCAGCTCACAGGGGGCCGGGGAGCTGTTTTTT. The whole variable domain, remainder taken from reference TRBV11-2 and TRBJ2-2, is EAGVAQSPRYKIIEKRQSVAFWCNPISGHATLYWYQQILGQGPKLLIQFQNNGVVDDSQLPKDRFSAERLKGVDSTLKIQPAKLEDSAVYLCASSSQGAGELFFGEGSRLTVL.

This clonotype was seen only a few times. The J gene is TRBJ1-5, the V gene TRBV4-1; D is unresolved. Deletions cut 1 base from V and 3 bases from J, with 7 bases between. There are 14 residues in the CDR3. The germline V gene encodes CDR1 MGHRA and CDR2 YSYEKL. The CDR3 is CASSQGWYNQPQHF. The CDR3 DNA reads as TGCGCCAGCAGCCAAGGATGGTACAATCAGCCCCAGCATTTT.

This clonotype was detected many times. The chain joins TRBV5-1 to TRBJ2-3, with D uncertain. The length of the CDR3 is 13 residues. The V gene lost 2 bases and the J gene lost 2 bases, with 6 bases spanning the gap. Germline CDR1 SGHRS, CDR2 YFSETQ. This chain's CDR3 is CASSLLPTDTQYF. CDR3 coding DNA: TGCGCCAGCAGCTTACTTCCCACAGATACGCAGTATTTT.